Given below is one TCR beta chain in context. Its cognate antigen is unknown. Trimming cost V 1 base and J 3 bases; bases outside gene matches: 8. CDR3 length: 16 amino acids. Germline V gene lookup returns CDR1 SGHVS and CDR2 FNYEAQ. No therapy was ongoing when samples were collected. Sorted memory CD8 cells were CD8+CD4-CD45RA-, regardless of CCR7. This sample stems from a study of CD39 and CD103 CD8 tumor-infiltrating T cells. Study-wide findings and caveats: DP CD8 TILs appeared more oligoclonal than DN and SP CD8 TILs and blood memory CD8 T cells.

This table comes from immunoSEQ multiplex PCR, and its TCRdb copy is limited to in-frame clones, with some not included. The repertoire holds around 7,700 clones, with around 66% as singletons. The genes are TRBV7-6 and TRBJ1-1; 7 positions match TRBD1. Material for sequencing was CD8+ T cells sorted from blood. Sample subset: total memory CD8 T cells (CD45RA-CCR7+/-) from blood or uninvolved lymph node. The sequence was obtained from a human donor with head and neck squamous cell carcinoma. CDR3 sequence: CASSLGVTGIDTEAFF. Written as DNA, the CDR3 is TGTGCCAGCAGCTTAGGGGTGACAGGGATTGACACTGAAGCTTTCTTT.